This TCR beta chain was recovered during a study of OX40 agonist ivuxolimab in advanced cancers. Study summary: The drug used for patients, ivuxolimab, was an agonistic anti-OX40 (CD134) antibody. Each patient was given ivuxolimab into a vein every 2 weeks, at 0.01 to 10 mg/kg. A diagnosis of hepatocellular carcinoma, melanoma, renal cell or head and neck cancer was present in dose-escalation patients.

Using immunoSEQ multiplex PCR, the repertoire was profiled, and TCRdb retains in-frame clones only, with some absent. The profile shows more than 9,500 clones, 86% of them singletons. Study findings and constraints: Relative to CD4+ cells, CD8+ T cells on average had more expanded clones.

As for this clone: Antigen: not known.

The germline V gene has CDR1 LGHNA and CDR2 YSLEER. CDR3 length equals 17 residues. V was clipped by 0 bases and J by 4 bases; unmatched bases: 8. Source: CD4+ or CD8+ T cells sorted from blood, taken in a trial of the OX40 agonist ivuxolimab. The clonotype comes from an adult with an advanced solid tumor such as melanoma, head and neck, liver or kidney cancer. The V and J genes are TRBV4-3 and TRBJ2-3; 9 nucleotides match TRBD2. The CDR3 protein is CASSQDPAGGRSDTQYF. As DNA, the CDR3 is TGCGCCAGCAGCCAAGATCCGGCGGGGGGGCGGTCAGATACGCAGTATTTT.